The rows below give T cell receptor beta chains drawn from one sample of a study of a mutant IDH1 vaccine in newly diagnosed glioma. Method: immunoSEQ multiplex PCR; TCRdb's copy keeps in-frame clones and lacks some. The table lists around 30,000 clones, around 90% of them singletons. No antigen is known for these receptors. The source material was PBMCs, sampled from a glioma patient whose treatment included an IDH1 peptide vaccine. These receptors were collected from a man in his late teens or twenties with glioma. Both conserved end residues are part of each CDR3. D genes are given only for firm matches. Clone size appears in some rows only: once, few, many, or a class for an expanded clone.

j_gene: TRBJ2-2; abundance: -; d_gene: -; v_gene: TRBV5-1; CDR3aa: CASSSERGAIGNTGELFF; CDR3nt: TGCGCCAGCAGCTCGGAACGGGGGGCGATCGGTAACACCGGGGAGCTGTTTTTT
j_gene: TRBJ1-1; abundance: -; d_gene: TRBD1; v_gene: TRBV19; CDR3aa: CASSLDRADTEAFF; CDR3nt: TGTGCCAGTAGTTTGGACAGGGCCGACACTGAAGCTTTCTTT
j_gene: TRBJ2-1; abundance: -; d_gene: -; v_gene: TRBV5-6; CDR3aa: CASSLWAAVDNEQFF; CDR3nt: TGTGCCAGCAGCTTGTGGGCAGCCGTGGACAATGAGCAGTTCTTC
j_gene: TRBJ2-5; abundance: -; d_gene: TRBD2; v_gene: TRBV29-1; CDR3aa: CSVNSGSPLGETQYF; CDR3nt: TGCAGCGTTAATAGCGGGAGTCCCCTTGGGGAGACCCAGTACTTC
j_gene: TRBJ1-5; abundance: -; d_gene: TRBD1; v_gene: TRBV10-3; CDR3aa: CAIKGQGRNQPQHF; CDR3nt: TGTGCCATCAAAGGACAGGGAAGGAATCAGCCCCAGCATTTT
j_gene: TRBJ1-5; abundance: -; d_gene: -; v_gene: TRBV28; CDR3aa: CASSQAPGYQPQHF; CDR3nt: TGTGCCAGCAGTCAAGCACCAGGGTACCAGCCCCAGCATTTT
j_gene: TRBJ1-3; abundance: -; d_gene: -; v_gene: TRBV5-4; CDR3aa: CASSPGQRTGNTIYF; CDR3nt: TGTGCCAGCAGCCCAGGACAGAGGACTGGAAACACCATATATTTT
j_gene: TRBJ2-1; abundance: -; d_gene: TRBD2; v_gene: TRBV19; CDR3aa: CASSIFVASGRSEQFF; CDR3nt: TGTGCCAGTAGTATATTCGTGGCTAGCGGGAGAAGTGAGCAGTTCTTC
j_gene: TRBJ2-1; abundance: -; d_gene: -; v_gene: TRBV7-2; CDR3aa: CASSFKIASKVDNEQFF; CDR3nt: TGTGCCAGCAGCTTCAAAATAGCCTCAAAGGTTGACAATGAGCAGTTCTTC
j_gene: TRBJ1-4; abundance: -; d_gene: TRBD1; v_gene: TRBV5-5; CDR3aa: CASSAGEGAREDEKLFF; CDR3nt: TGTGCCAGCAGCGCCGGGGAGGGGGCTAGGGAGGATGAAAAACTGTTTTTT
j_gene: TRBJ2-3; abundance: -; d_gene: TRBD2; v_gene: TRBV27; CDR3aa: CASRKNGVLAGASDTQYF; CDR3nt: TGTGCCAGCAGAAAGAATGGGGTACTAGCGGGAGCATCCGATACGCAGTATTTT
j_gene: TRBJ1-1; abundance: -; d_gene: TRBD1; v_gene: TRBV9; CDR3aa: CASSDTGVGSEAFF; CDR3nt: TGTGCCAGCAGCGACACAGGGGTTGGCTCTGAAGCTTTCTTT
j_gene: TRBJ1-2; abundance: -; d_gene: -; v_gene: TRBV5-1; CDR3aa: CASSLDPKRYGYTF; CDR3nt: TGCGCCAGCAGCTTGGATCCGAAACGGTATGGCTACACCTTC
j_gene: TRBJ2-1; abundance: -; d_gene: -; v_gene: TRBV30; CDR3aa: CAWVEGDSSYNEQFF; CDR3nt: TGTGCCTGGGTCGAGGGGGACTCCTCCTACAATGAGCAGTTCTTC
j_gene: TRBJ2-5; abundance: -; d_gene: TRBD1; v_gene: TRBV29-1; CDR3aa: CSVESPGTGEQETQYF; CDR3nt: TGCAGCGTTGAGTCTCCCGGGACAGGGGAACAAGAGACCCAGTACTTC
j_gene: TRBJ2-1; abundance: -; d_gene: TRBD1; v_gene: TRBV6-4; CDR3aa: CASSQNQGADEQFF; CDR3nt: TGTGCCAGCAGTCAGAATCAGGGGGCCGATGAGCAGTTCTTC
j_gene: TRBJ2-1; abundance: -; d_gene: -; v_gene: TRBV7-2; CDR3aa: CASSLRETLYNEQFF; CDR3nt: TGTGCCAGCAGCCTCCGAGAGACACTCTACAATGAGCAGTTCTTC
j_gene: TRBJ2-7; abundance: -; d_gene: TRBD2; v_gene: TRBV4-3; CDR3aa: CASSQDSGGYEQYF; CDR3nt: TGCGCCAGCAGCCAAGATTCGGGGGGCTACGAGCAGTACTTC
j_gene: TRBJ2-1; abundance: -; d_gene: -; v_gene: TRBV5-1; CDR3aa: CASRAANNEQFF; CDR3nt: TGCGCCAGTAGAGCGGCTAACAATGAGCAGTTCTTC
j_gene: TRBJ2-5; abundance: -; d_gene: -; v_gene: TRBV30; CDR3aa: CAWAGQLQETQYF; CDR3nt: TGTGCCTGGGCAGGACAGCTTCAAGAGACCCAGTACTTC
j_gene: TRBJ2-7; abundance: -; d_gene: -; v_gene: TRBV11-2; CDR3aa: CASSWGPGPYEQYF; CDR3nt: TGTGCCAGCAGCTGGGGACCCGGACCCTACGAGCAGTACTTC
j_gene: TRBJ2-5; abundance: -; d_gene: TRBD2; v_gene: TRBV7-9; CDR3aa: CASSPRTSGQETQYF; CDR3nt: TGTGCCAGCAGCCCCCGGACTAGCGGCCAAGAGACCCAGTACTTC
j_gene: TRBJ1-1; abundance: -; d_gene: -; v_gene: TRBV4-1; CDR3aa: CASSLRAGANTEAFF; CDR3nt: TGCGCCAGCAGCCTAAGAGCAGGGGCGAACACTGAAGCTTTCTTT
j_gene: TRBJ1-1; abundance: -; d_gene: -; v_gene: TRBV29-1; CDR3aa: CSVEPSNTEAFF; CDR3nt: TGCAGCGTAGAACCGAGTAACACTGAAGCTTTCTTT
j_gene: TRBJ1-5; abundance: -; d_gene: -; v_gene: TRBV10-3; CDR3aa: CAISESNVTLYSNQPQHF; CDR3nt: TGTGCCATCAGTGAGTCTAATGTCACACTTTATAGCAATCAGCCCCAGCATTTT
j_gene: TRBJ1-1; abundance: -; d_gene: -; v_gene: TRBV29-1; CDR3aa: CSVVPSGWEGNTEAFF; CDR3nt: TGCAGCGTTGTTCCCTCCGGCTGGGAAGGGAACACTGAAGCTTTCTTT
j_gene: TRBJ2-2; abundance: -; d_gene: TRBD2; v_gene: TRBV4-1; CDR3aa: CASSQGRGASGPTTGELFF; CDR3nt: TGCGCCAGCAGCCAGGGGCGGGGGGCCTCCGGGCCGACCACCGGGGAGCTGTTTTTT
j_gene: TRBJ2-7; abundance: -; d_gene: -; v_gene: TRBV20-1; CDR3aa: CSARVYEQYF; CDR3nt: TGCAGTGCTAGAGTATACGAGCAGTACTTC
j_gene: TRBJ1-5; abundance: -; d_gene: -; v_gene: TRBV2; CDR3aa: CASHDRYGGNQPQHF; CDR3nt: TGTGCCAGCCACGACAGGTACGGGGGCAATCAGCCCCAGCATTTT
j_gene: TRBJ1-1; abundance: -; d_gene: TRBD1; v_gene: TRBV6-5; CDR3aa: CASSLGQGATEAFF; CDR3nt: TGTGCCAGCAGTTTGGGACAGGGGGCGACTGAAGCTTTCTTT
j_gene: TRBJ1-3; abundance: -; d_gene: -; v_gene: TRBV9; CDR3aa: CASSVGFGNTIYF; CDR3nt: TGTGCCAGCAGCGTTGGGTTCGGAAACACCATATATTTT
j_gene: TRBJ1-5; abundance: once; d_gene: -; v_gene: TRBV28; CDR3aa: CASTRTVNSNQPQHF; CDR3nt: TGTGCCAGCACCAGGACAGTAAATAGCAATCAGCCCCAGCATTTT
j_gene: TRBJ1-2; abundance: -; d_gene: TRBD1; v_gene: TRBV6-6; CDR3aa: CASRGQSTYGYTF; CDR3nt: TGTGCCAGCAGGGGACAGAGTACTTATGGCTACACCTTC
j_gene: TRBJ1-2; abundance: -; d_gene: TRBD1; v_gene: TRBV29-1; CDR3aa: CSVRQGGYGYTF; CDR3nt: TGCAGCGTACGACAGGGAGGCTATGGCTACACCTTC
j_gene: TRBJ2-7; abundance: -; d_gene: TRBD2; v_gene: TRBV6-5; CDR3aa: CATYSGKKEYF; CDR3nt: TGTGCCACCTATAGCGGGAAAAAGGAGTACTTC
j_gene: TRBJ1-1; abundance: -; d_gene: -; v_gene: TRBV5-1; CDR3aa: CASSLDPNTEAFF; CDR3nt: TGCGCCAGCAGCTTGGACCCCAACACTGAAGCTTTCTTT
j_gene: TRBJ2-7; abundance: -; d_gene: -; v_gene: TRBV20-1; CDR3aa: CSSSRGYEQYF; CDR3nt: TGCAGTTCCAGCCGGGGCTACGAGCAGTACTTC
j_gene: TRBJ1-1; abundance: -; d_gene: -; v_gene: TRBV6-6; CDR3aa: CASNRQANHEAFF; CDR3nt: TGTGCCAGCAACAGGCAGGCAAACCATGAAGCTTTCTTT
j_gene: TRBJ1-2; abundance: -; d_gene: -; v_gene: TRBV30; CDR3aa: CAWSTNYGYTF; CDR3nt: TGTGCCTGGAGTACGAACTATGGCTACACCTTC
j_gene: TRBJ2-2; abundance: -; d_gene: -; v_gene: TRBV6-6; CDR3aa: CASTPRGGELFF; CDR3nt: TGTGCCAGCACCCCTCGGGGCGGGGAGCTGTTTTTT
j_gene: TRBJ1-2; abundance: -; d_gene: TRBD1; v_gene: TRBV7-2; CDR3aa: CASSLAGTGGSYGYTF; CDR3nt: TGTGCCAGCAGCTTAGCGGGGACAGGGGGGAGTTATGGCTACACCTTC
j_gene: TRBJ1-1; abundance: -; d_gene: -; v_gene: TRBV6-5; CDR3aa: CASSYTKGSTEAFF; CDR3nt: TGTGCCAGCAGTTACACAAAGGGGAGTACTGAAGCTTTCTTT
j_gene: TRBJ1-2; abundance: -; d_gene: -; v_gene: TRBV30; CDR3aa: CAWRANYGYTF; CDR3nt: TGTGCCTGGCGGGCAAACTATGGCTACACCTTC
j_gene: TRBJ1-1; abundance: -; d_gene: -; v_gene: TRBV7-2; CDR3aa: CASSLHAQVNTEAFF; CDR3nt: TGTGCCAGCAGCTTGCACGCCCAGGTGAACACTGAAGCTTTCTTT
j_gene: TRBJ2-3; abundance: -; d_gene: TRBD1; v_gene: TRBV5-8; CDR3aa: CANLDRGTQYF; CDR3nt: TGTGCCAACCTCGACAGGGGGACGCAGTATTTT
j_gene: TRBJ1-3; abundance: -; d_gene: -; v_gene: TRBV9; CDR3aa: CASSVGPGNTIYF; CDR3nt: TGTGCCAGCAGCGTCGGGCCTGGAAACACCATATATTTT
j_gene: TRBJ2-5; abundance: -; d_gene: TRBD1; v_gene: TRBV7-2; CDR3aa: CASSFMTGLQYF; CDR3nt: TGTGCCAGCAGCTTCATGACAGGGTTGCAGTACTTC
j_gene: TRBJ2-2; abundance: -; d_gene: -; v_gene: TRBV7-9; CDR3aa: CASSPSPATNTGELFF; CDR3nt: TGTGCCAGCAGCCCCTCCCCCGCCACGAACACCGGGGAGCTGTTTTTT
j_gene: TRBJ1-2; abundance: -; d_gene: TRBD1; v_gene: TRBV10-2; CDR3aa: CASSEKDRLNYGYTF; CDR3nt: TGCGCCAGCAGTGAGAAGGACAGGTTGAACTATGGCTACACCTTC
j_gene: TRBJ2-7; abundance: few; d_gene: -; v_gene: TRBV4-3; CDR3aa: CASSQDHGNEVGEQYF; CDR3nt: TGCGCCAGCAGCCAAGATCATGGCAACGAAGTTGGAGAGCAGTACTTC
j_gene: TRBJ1-1; abundance: -; d_gene: -; v_gene: TRBV4-1; CDR3aa: CASSQVRGGTEAFF; CDR3nt: TGCGCCAGCAGCCAAGTAAGGGGAGGCACTGAAGCTTTCTTT
j_gene: TRBJ2-7; abundance: once; d_gene: TRBD1; v_gene: TRBV5-4; CDR3aa: CASSRHTGGAAEQYF; CDR3nt: TGTGCCAGCAGCCGACATACAGGGGGCGCGGCCGAGCAGTACTTC
j_gene: TRBJ1-2; abundance: -; d_gene: TRBD1; v_gene: TRBV4-1; CDR3aa: CASSQTGAFYGYTF; CDR3nt: TGCGCCAGCAGCCAGACAGGGGCTTTCTATGGCTACACCTTC
j_gene: TRBJ2-5; abundance: -; d_gene: -; v_gene: TRBV29-1; CDR3aa: CSVVLGSLETQYF; CDR3nt: TGCAGCGTTGTGCTGGGCAGCTTAGAGACCCAGTACTTC
j_gene: TRBJ1-1; abundance: -; d_gene: TRBD1; v_gene: TRBV30; CDR3aa: CAWSDRGQGRLNTEAFF; CDR3nt: TGTGCCTGGAGTGACCGTGGACAGGGAAGGTTAAACACTGAAGCTTTCTTT